This TCR beta chain was sequenced during a study of T-cell reconstitution after alpha-beta-depleted transplantation in children. This clonotype was seen a few times. Its antigen is undetermined. Using unique molecular identifiers, the investigators prepared the TCRbeta library. TCRdb reanalysed the PCR reads using MiXCR and keeps one entry per CDR3 protein. The sample consists of around 420,000 distinct CDR3 sequences, roughly 17% of them appearing once. J was trimmed by 0 bases and V by 5 bases; bases with no gene match: 5. There are 15 residues in the CDR3. From germline, CDR1 is LNHNV and CDR2 YYDKDF (reference sequence). Study-wide findings and caveats: Several hundred expanded graft clones reportedly were the source of alpha-beta T cells about two months after transplant.

The receptor was isolated from a boy in the first two years of life who had a stem cell transplant for Wiskott-Aldrich syndrome, so the T cells may come from the graft donor. This chain joins TRBV15 and TRBJ2-7; TRBD1 matches at 9 bases. Specimen: PBMCs, mostly from graft donor cells, collected 360 days after TCRalphabeta/CD19-depleted stem cell transplant. CDR3 DNA sequence: TGTGCCACCAGCGTGCGACAGGGGGGCTCCTACGAGCAGTACTTC. Protein sequence: CATSVRQGGSYEQYF.